This TCR beta chain came from a study of blood T cell repertoires in COVID-19. Germline V CDR1 and CDR2: SGHRS, YFSETQ. Trimming took 4 bases from V and 3 from J; bases not matched to a gene: 7. This CDR3 comprises 15 residues. Authors' processing steps: For nucleated cells, counts were estimated from reference gene primer amplification. Sequenced by immunoSEQ multiplex PCR; TCRdb stores in-frame clones only, minus some. That table supplies the V and J calls and clone size; D and trimming were determined from the DNA. Of around 260,000 clones listed, about nine tenths are singletons. Material: peripheral blood. The sequence was obtained from a person aged 18 to 30 with COVID-19, enrolled during active disease. The chain has TRBV5-1 and TRBJ2-7, with 10 bases lining up with TRBD1. CDR3 region: CASSAGTGVGYEQYF. DNA for the CDR3: TGCGCCAGCAGCGCCGGGACAGGGGTTGGCTACGAGCAGTACTTC.